The table lists the clone carrying this TCR beta chain with a count of one. Its antigen is unknown. The V and J ends lost 0 bases and 6 bases, in that order; junction bases with no gene match: 10. The CDR3 consists of 17 residues. Per germline, CDR1 MGHRA and CDR2 YSYEKL. Sampled while nominally healthy, donors likely had unrecorded immune exposures. The PCR employed 60 Vbeta primers together with 13 Jbeta primers. Assay: immunoSEQ multiplex PCR; the TCRdb copy retains only in-frame clones and omits some. Of some 99,000 clones in the sample, just under 70% are singletons; the top ten hold roughly 5.3%. The data derive from a study of cytomegalovirus exposure and HLA in healthy donors. Whole-study findings and limits: A few CMV-associated chains were confirmed in vitro to be specific for CMV antigens. TCR beta V- and J-gene trimming was later associated with a missense DCLRE1C variant. A few V segments could not be told apart, such as TRBV6-2 and TRBV6-3, and were left out.

The chain is built from TRBV4-1 and TRBJ2-5, with 10 bases lining up with TRBD2. The receptor was isolated from a woman between 65 and 79 years old in good health and CMV-seropositive. Sequencing was done on a sample of PBMCs. The CDR3, as DNA: TGCGCCAGCAGCCAAGACTTTAGCGGGGGGCCTCACCAGACCCAGTACTTC. This sequence encodes CASSQDFSGGPHQTQYF.